The present T cell receptor (beta chain) was sequenced within a study of shared clonotypes between healthy human individuals. TCRdb's table, derived via immunoSEQ multiplex PCR, lists solely in-frame clones and lacks some. The table lists approximately 2,300,000 clones, 85% to 95% of them singletons. The CDR3 has 17 residues. The V segment lost 2 bases and the J segment 8 bases; nucleotides outside the gene matches: 10. Looked up from germline, CDR1 is SGHRS and CDR2 is YFSETQ. In this sample, this clone turned up once. The TCR comes from a young man in good health. Some clones in this sample may be carry-over from other donors' samples. The chain carries TRBV5-1 and TRBJ2-1; 13 positions match TRBD2. Sequencing input: naive CD4+ T cells from PBMCs. Documented subset: CD45RA+ positively selected. CDR3 in amino acids: CASSFPTSGRGGHEQFF. CDR3 nucleotides: TGCGCCAGCAGCTTTCCAACTAGCGGGAGGGGCGGGCATGAGCAGTTCTTC.